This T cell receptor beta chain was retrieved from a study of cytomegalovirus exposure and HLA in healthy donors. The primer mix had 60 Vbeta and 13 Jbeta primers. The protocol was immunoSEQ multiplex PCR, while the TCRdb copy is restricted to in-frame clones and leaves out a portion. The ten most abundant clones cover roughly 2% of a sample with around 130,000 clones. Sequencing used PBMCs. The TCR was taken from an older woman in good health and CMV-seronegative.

CDR3 loop: CASSTPGQGQETQYF. CDR3 nucleotides: TGTGCCAGTAGTACTCCGGGACAGGGGCAAGAGACCCAGTACTTC. The V and J genes are TRBV19 and TRBJ2-5; 10 positions match TRBD1. V shed 4 bases and J 2 bases; nucleotides not matched to a gene: 4. Germline loops: CDR1 LNHDA, CDR2 SQIVND (reference sequence). CDR3 length: 15 amino acids.